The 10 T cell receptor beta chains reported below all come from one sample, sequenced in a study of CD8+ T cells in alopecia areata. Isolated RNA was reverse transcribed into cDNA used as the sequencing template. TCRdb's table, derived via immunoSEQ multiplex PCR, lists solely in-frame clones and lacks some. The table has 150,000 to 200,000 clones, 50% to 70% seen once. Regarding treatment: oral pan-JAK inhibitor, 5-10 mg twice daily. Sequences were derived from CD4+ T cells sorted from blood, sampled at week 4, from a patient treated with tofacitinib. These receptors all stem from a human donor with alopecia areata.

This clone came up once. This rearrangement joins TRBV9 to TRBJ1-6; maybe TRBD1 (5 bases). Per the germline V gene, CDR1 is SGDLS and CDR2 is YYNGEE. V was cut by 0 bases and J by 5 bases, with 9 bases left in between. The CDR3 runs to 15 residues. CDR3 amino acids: CASSVGLGDNSPLHF. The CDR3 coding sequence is TGTGCCAGCAGCGTAGGGTTGGGGGATAATTCACCCCTCCACTTT.

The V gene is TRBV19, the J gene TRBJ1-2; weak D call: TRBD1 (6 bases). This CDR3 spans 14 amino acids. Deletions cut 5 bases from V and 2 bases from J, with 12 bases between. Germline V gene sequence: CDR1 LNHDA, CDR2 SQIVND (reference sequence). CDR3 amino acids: CASSSPGDNYGYTF. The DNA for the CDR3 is TGTGCCAGTAGTTCTCCAGGGGACAACTATGGCTACACCTTC.

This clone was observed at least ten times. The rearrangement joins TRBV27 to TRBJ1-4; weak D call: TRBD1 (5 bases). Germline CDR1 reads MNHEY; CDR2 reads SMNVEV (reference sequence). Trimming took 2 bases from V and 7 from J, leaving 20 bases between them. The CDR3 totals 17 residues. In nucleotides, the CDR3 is TGTGCCAGCAGTTTACGATCGCGGCAGGGATGGGGTGAAAAACTGTTTTTT. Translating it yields CASSLRSRQGWGEKLFF. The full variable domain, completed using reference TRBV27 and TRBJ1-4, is EAQVTQNPRYLITVTGKKLTVTCSQNMNHEYMSWYRQDPGLGLRQIYYSMNVEVTDKGDVPEGYKVSRKEKRNFPLILESPSPNQTSLYFCASSLRSRQGWGEKLFFGSGTQLSVL.

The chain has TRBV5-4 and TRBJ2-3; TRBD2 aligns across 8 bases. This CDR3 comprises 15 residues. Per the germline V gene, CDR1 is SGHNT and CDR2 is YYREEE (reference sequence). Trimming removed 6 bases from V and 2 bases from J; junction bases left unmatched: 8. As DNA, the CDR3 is TGTGCCAGCAAACCCGGGGGGGACCTCACAGATACGCAGTATTTT. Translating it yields CASKPGGDLTDTQYF.

CDR3 sequence (DNA): TGTGCCAGCAGCTGGGGGACGGCGAATGAGCAGTTCTTC. It is translated as CASSWGTANEQFF. The chain links TRBV7-3 to TRBJ2-1; D is tentatively TRBD1 or TRBD2 (5 bases each). The CDR3 runs 13 residues. Trimming left V 4 bases short and J 7 bases short, with 11 bases between. Germline CDR1 is SGHTA and CDR2 is FQGTGA.

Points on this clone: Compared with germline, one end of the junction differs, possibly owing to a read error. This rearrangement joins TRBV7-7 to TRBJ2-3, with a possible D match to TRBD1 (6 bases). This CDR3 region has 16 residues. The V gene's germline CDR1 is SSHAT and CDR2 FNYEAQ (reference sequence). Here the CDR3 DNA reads TGTGCTAGCAGCTTAGGGACACCGGCGGGTACAGATACGCAGTATTTT. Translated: CASSLGTPAGTDTQYF.

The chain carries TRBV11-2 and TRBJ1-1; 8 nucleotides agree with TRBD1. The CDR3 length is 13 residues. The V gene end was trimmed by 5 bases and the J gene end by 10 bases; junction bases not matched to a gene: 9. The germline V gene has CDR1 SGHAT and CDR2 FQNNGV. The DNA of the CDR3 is TGTGCCAGCAGCGTTGGGACAGGTGATGGAGCTTTCTTT. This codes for CASSVGTGDGAFF.

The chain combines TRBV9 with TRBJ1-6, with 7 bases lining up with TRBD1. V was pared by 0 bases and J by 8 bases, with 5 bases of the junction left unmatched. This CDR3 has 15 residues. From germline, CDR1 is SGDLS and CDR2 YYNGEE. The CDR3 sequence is CASSVDPGQHSPLHF. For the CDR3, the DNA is TGTGCCAGCAGCGTAGACCCGGGACAGCATTCACCCCTCCACTTT.

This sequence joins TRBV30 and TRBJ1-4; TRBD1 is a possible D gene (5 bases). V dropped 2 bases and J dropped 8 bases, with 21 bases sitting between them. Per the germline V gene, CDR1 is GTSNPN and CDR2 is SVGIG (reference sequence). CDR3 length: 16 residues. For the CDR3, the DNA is TGTGCCTGGAGTTCCAAGCGTATGTGGGCAGGGGAAAAACTGTTTTTT. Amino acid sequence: CAWSSKRMWAGEKLFF.

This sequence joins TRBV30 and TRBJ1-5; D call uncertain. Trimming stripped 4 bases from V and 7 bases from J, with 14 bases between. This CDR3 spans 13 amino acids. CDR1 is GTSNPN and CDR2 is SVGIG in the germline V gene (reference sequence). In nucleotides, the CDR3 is TGTGCCTGGACCGGGCAGGCGGGGCAGCCCCAGCATTTT. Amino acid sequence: CAWTGQAGQPQHF.